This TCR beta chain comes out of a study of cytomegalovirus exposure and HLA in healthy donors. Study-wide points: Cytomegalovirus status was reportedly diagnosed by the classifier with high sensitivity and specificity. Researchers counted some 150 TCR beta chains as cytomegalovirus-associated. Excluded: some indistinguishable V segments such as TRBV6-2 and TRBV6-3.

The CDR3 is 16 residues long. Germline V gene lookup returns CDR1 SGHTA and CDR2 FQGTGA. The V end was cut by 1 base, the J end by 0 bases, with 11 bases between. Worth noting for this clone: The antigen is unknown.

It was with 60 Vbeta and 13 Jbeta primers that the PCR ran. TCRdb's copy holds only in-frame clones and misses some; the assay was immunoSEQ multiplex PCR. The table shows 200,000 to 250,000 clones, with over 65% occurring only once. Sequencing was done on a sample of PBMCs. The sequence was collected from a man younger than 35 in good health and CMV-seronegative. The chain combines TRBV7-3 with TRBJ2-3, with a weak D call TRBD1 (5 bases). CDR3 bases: TGTGCCAGCAGCTTAAAGGGGTTAGGGAGCACAGATACGCAGTATTTT. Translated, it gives CASSLKGLGSTDTQYF.